This TCR beta chain came from a study of PD-1 blockade in classical Hodgkin lymphoma. Study details: Treatment was intravenous nivolumab, 3 mg/kg every 2 weeks, until progression. Study-wide points: CD4+ TCR diversity climbed significantly by C4D1, unlike CD8+ TCR diversity. As was reported, newly diagnosed patients showed lower baseline TCR diversity than healthy donors did.

Relapses following autologous stem cell transplantation were seen in all patients, with brentuximab vedotin exposure varying. The data were produced by immunoSEQ multiplex PCR, yet TCRdb's version contains in-frame clones alone and is incomplete. The data show approximately 99,000 clones, 75% to 85% seen once. CDR3 length: 13 amino acids. The ends were cut back, 1 base at V and 3 bases at J, with 6 bases in the middle. The V gene's germline CDR1 is LGHNA and CDR2 YNFKEQ. Concerning this clone itself: Its cognate antigen is unknown.

Sequencing used peripheral blood mononuclear cells (PBMCs), obtained before the second cycle of nivolumab. The receptor was isolated from a human donor with classical Hodgkin lymphoma. V is TRBV4-2 and J is TRBJ1-1; D uncertain. CDR3 protein: CASSQASHTEAFF. The CDR3 DNA reads as TGTGCCAGCAGCCAAGCCTCTCACACTGAAGCTTTCTTT.